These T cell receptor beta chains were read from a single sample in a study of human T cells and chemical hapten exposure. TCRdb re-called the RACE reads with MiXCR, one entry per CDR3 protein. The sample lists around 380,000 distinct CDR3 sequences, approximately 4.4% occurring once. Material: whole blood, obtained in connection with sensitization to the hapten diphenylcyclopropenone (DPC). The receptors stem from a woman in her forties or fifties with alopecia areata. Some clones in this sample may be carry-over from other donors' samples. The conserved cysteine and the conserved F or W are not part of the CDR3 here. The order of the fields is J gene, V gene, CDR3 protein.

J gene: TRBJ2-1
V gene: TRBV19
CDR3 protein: ATRGPYNEQF

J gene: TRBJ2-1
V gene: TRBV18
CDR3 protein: ASSPGTGPNEQF

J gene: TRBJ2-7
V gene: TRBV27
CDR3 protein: ASSFAGGGYEQY

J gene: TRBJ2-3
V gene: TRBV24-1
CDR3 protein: ATSDWTGGRDTQY

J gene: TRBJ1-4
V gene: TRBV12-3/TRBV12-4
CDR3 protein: ASSKDRRREKLF

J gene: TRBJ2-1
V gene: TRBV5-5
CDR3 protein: ASSLVWRGGLYNEQF

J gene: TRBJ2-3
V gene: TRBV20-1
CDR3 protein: SASNAGARKITDTQY

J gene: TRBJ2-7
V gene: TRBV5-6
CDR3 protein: ASSAGLPAEQY

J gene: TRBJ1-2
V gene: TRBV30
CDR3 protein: AWSGRPGGIGYT

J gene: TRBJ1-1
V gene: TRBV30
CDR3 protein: AWSPGQNTEAF

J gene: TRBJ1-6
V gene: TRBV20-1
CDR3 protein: SATPGLRNSPLH

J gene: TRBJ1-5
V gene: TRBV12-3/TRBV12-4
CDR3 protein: ASSPGGGMGQPQH

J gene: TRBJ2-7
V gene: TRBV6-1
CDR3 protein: AGGRVPYEQY

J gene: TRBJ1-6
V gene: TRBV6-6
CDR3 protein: ASSYELGYNSPLH

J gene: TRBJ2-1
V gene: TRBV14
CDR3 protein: ASSQSQGFSEQF

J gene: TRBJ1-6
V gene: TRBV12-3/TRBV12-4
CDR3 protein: ASSFLTGNSPLH

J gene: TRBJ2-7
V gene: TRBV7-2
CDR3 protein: ASTPRIGLSTYEQY

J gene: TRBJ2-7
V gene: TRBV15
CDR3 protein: ATTDPGQGLLRG

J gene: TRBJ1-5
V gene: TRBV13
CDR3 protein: ASSPQGAQPQH

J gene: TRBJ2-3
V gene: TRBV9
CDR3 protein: ASSTGAIRTDTQY

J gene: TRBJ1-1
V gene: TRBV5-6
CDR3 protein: ASSTGPDTEAF

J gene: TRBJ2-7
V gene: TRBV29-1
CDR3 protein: SVESLAGGPYEQY

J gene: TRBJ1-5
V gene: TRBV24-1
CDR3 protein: ATSGTDGSNQPQH

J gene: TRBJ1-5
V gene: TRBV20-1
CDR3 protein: SARDDRAGNQPQH

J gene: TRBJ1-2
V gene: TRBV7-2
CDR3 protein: ASSLDRAPNYSYT

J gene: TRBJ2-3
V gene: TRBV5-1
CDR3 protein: ASSSGLDTDTQY

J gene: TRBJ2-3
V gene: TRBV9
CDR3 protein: ASSYLAGGTDTQY

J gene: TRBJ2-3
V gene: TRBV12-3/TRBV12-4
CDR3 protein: ASSPGGQPTDTQY

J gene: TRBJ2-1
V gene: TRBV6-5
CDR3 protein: ASSPRTSWEQF

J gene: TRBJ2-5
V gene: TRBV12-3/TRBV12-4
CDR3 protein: ASSFSPSSGS

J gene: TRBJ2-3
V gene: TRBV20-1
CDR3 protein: SAGKGATDTQY

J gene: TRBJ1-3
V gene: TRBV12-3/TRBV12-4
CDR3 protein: ASSSGGSSGNTIY

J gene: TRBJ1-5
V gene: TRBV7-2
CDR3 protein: ASSSQGNQPQH

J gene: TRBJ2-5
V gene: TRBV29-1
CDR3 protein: SAGTVQETQY

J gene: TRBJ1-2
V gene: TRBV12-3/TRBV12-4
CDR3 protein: ASSSRTGEGYGYT